This T cell receptor (beta chain) was obtained from a study of cytomegalovirus exposure and HLA in healthy donors. Germline V gene data show CDR1 as MNHNY and CDR2 as SVGAGI (reference sequence). The CDR3 runs 15 residues. The junction had 10 bases not matched to a gene; V was cut back by 4 bases and J by 4 bases. In the PCR, 60 Vbeta and 13 Jbeta primers were used. The protocol was immunoSEQ multiplex PCR, while the TCRdb copy is restricted to in-frame clones and leaves out a portion. The data contain about 170,000 clones, 80% to 85% of them singletons. The source material was PBMCs. The chain uses TRBV6-6 and TRBJ2-7, with 7 bases aligning to TRBD1. This clonotype originated in a boy between 2 and 10 years old in good health and CMV-seronegative. CDR3 sequence reads: CASSSQRGRVYEQYF. The DNA for the CDR3 is TGTGCCAGCAGTTCCCAAAGGGGGCGCGTTTACGAGCAGTACTTC.